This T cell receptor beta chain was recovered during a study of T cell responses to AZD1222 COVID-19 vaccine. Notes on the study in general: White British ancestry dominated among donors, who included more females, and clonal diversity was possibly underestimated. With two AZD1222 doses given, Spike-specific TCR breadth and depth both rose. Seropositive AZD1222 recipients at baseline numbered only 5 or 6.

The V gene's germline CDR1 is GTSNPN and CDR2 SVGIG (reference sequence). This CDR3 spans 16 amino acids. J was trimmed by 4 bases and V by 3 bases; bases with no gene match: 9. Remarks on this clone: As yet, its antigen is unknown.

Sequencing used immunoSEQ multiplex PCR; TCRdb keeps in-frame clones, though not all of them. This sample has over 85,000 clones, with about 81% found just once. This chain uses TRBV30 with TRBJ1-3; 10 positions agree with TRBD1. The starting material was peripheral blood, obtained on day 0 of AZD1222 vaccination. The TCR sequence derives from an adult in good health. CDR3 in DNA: TGTGCCTGGAGAGGGCCGGGACAGGGGAACGGAAACACCATATATTTT. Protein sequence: CAWRGPGQGNGNTIYF.